This entry concerns a single TCR beta chain. The specificity of this receptor is unknown. No qualities accompany the bases; no much larger clone lies one base away. According to the germline V gene, CDR1 reads SGHTA and CDR2 reads FQGNSA. V trim: 5 bases; J trim: 4 bases; unmatched bases: 8. From its cysteine to its phenylalanine, the CDR3 spans 16 amino acids. Only the CDR3 portion is preserved as DNA: 48 bases, with reading frame beginning at the first base. Collaborating institutions collected whole blood in K2EDTA tubes following their own protocols. For TCRbeta analysis, collaborators shipped samples in one of three forms: frozen whole blood, isolated PBMCs, or DNA extracted from either of those sample types. The data belong to a study of blood T cell repertoires in COVID-19 (dated by TCRdb to the early 2020s). In the study overall: Collaborator samples came from the United States, Italy and Spain and covered acute and convalescent phases of COVID-19. Subjects who had been exposed to COVID-19, were actively infected with it, or had recovered from it provided the deeply sampled blood TCRbeta repertoires that made up the dataset. The material from the prospective study consisted of cDNA or gDNA derived from T cells, B-cell-depleted T cells, or PBMCs. The sample metadata nearly always contained a de-identified subject ID, COVID-19 status, age in years and sex. Samples were obtained from the ongoing ImmuneRACE study (first 160 participants) and from over a thousand subjects provided by 6 global collaborators. Where HLA class I and class II types were available, the types were taken from metadata supplied by the sample provider, not from assay-based typing. The repertoires were made available in a free public database intended to serve as a resource for research on the immune response to SARS-CoV-2. The investigation overall reported the following: The quantity of clinical and demographic metadata differed by source and by participant and was supplied without curation.

TCRbeta CDR3 regions were amplified from genomic DNA using the immunoSEQ Assay, a bias-controlled multiplex PCR. In the original analysis: The number of nucleated cells in each sample was estimated by amplification of reference gene primers within the assay. To quantify the absolute abundance of each unique TCRbeta CDR3 rearrangement, sequence reads were collapsed and filtered. For each sample, productive Simpson clonality was calculated by taking the square root of Simpson's diversity index across productive rearrangements. Entries here come from immuneACCESS through TCRdb and include only in-frame sequences with V and J called. Some clones fail to appear in such tables; in the studies checked, an unresolved V gene covers under half of the shortfall, and the cause of the remainder is unknown. Clone size and the V and J calls come from that table; the DNA yielded D and trimming. Counted in this sample were fewer than 95,000 clones; roughly 88% of them appeared once. The ten most abundant clones make up around 26% of the sample.

Specimen: peripheral blood. The rearranged chain carries TRBV7-2 and TRBJ2-3; a stretch of 11 junction bases matches TRBD1. The receptor was derived from a man aged 45-65 years with active or convalescent COVID-19. The DNA is TGTGCCAGCAGCGCGCCGGGACAGGGGGAAGCAGATACGCAGTATTTT. Its translation reads: CASSAPGQGEADTQYF. When the CDR3 is completed using the reference TRBV7-2 and TRBJ2-3 genes on either side, the full variable domain is GAGVSQSPSNKVTEKGKDVELRCDPISGHTALYWYRQSLGQGLEFLIYFQGNSAPDKSGLPSDRFSAERTGGSVSTLTIQRTQQEDSAVYLCASSAPGQGEADTQYFGPGTRLTVL.